The rows below give T cell receptor beta chains drawn from one sample of a study of post-analysis software for immune sequencing data. TCRdb re-analysed the PCR reads in MiXCR, keeping a single row per CDR3 protein. The sample holds more than 450,000 distinct CDR3 sequences; roughly 34% are singletons and the top ten take 6%. The sequenced material came from blood. The receptors here all came from a girl aged 2-17 years with multiple sclerosis. Both conserved end residues are part of each CDR3. The D gene is left open where the match is weak. Some rows have no size entry. The others give once, few or many, or a class for an expanded clone.

.	TRBV2	.	TRBJ1-1	TGTGCCAGCAGCAACCAGGGGATTGAAGCTTTCTTT	CASSNQGIEAFF
.	TRBV4-1	.	TRBJ1-5	TGCGCCAGCAGCCAACGACCGCTTACAGGAGAGTATAGCAATCAGCCCCAGAATTTT	CASSQRPLTGEYSNQPQNF
.	TRBV12-3/TRBV12-4	.	TRBJ1-4	TGTGCCAGCACCTCACAGGCTGATTATGAAAAACTGTTTTTT	CASTSQADYEKLFF
.	TRBV28	many	TRBJ2-1	TGTGCCAGCAGTTTACCCTACAATGAGCAGTTCTTC	CASSLPYNEQFF
.	TRBV29-1	few	TRBJ2-5	TGCAGCGTTGAACCGGGAGAGACCCAGTACTTC	CSVEPGETQYF
.	TRBV20-1	few	TRBJ2-7	TGCAGTGCTAGAGCTCCCCCTGACATCCGCTACGAGCAGTACTTC	CSARAPPDIRYEQYF
.	TRBV21-1	.	TRBJ2-7	TGTGCCAGCAGCAACCTAGCGGGAGATAACTACGAGCAGTACTTC	CASSNLAGDNYEQYF
TRBD2	TRBV12-3/TRBV12-4	.	TRBJ2-5	TGTGCCAGCAGTCCGAGCGGGGGCTTCGCTCATGAGCAGTACTTC	CASSPSGGFAHEQYF
TRBD2	TRBV11-2	.	TRBJ2-3	TGTGCCAGCAGCCCCTTCGGCGGGGGGACCACTAGCACAGATACGCAGTATTTT	CASSPFGGGTTSTDTQYF
.	TRBV20-1	.	TRBJ1-4	TGCAGTGCTAGAGATGTGAAGACTAATGAAAAACTGTTTTTT	CSARDVKTNEKLFF
.	TRBV12-3/TRBV12-4	.	TRBJ1-1	TGTGCCAGCACCCGGGACGGCATGAACACTGAAGCTTTCTTT	CASTRDGMNTEAFF
.	TRBV6-4	.	TRBJ1-1	TGTGCCAGCAGTGACCAGGGTCGGAACACTGAAGCTTTCTTT	CASSDQGRNTEAFF
.	TRBV15	few	TRBJ1-5	TGTGCCACCAACGAATTTTCTGGGGCAGGAAATCAGCCCCAGCATTTT	CATNEFSGAGNQPQHF
.	TRBV7-9	.	TRBJ1-5	TGTGCCAGCAGCCTAGAAATGGGGGATCAGCCCCAGCATTTT	CASSLEMGDQPQHF
.	TRBV11-2	.	TRBJ2-3	TGTGCCAGCAGCTTAGTGGGGGGCTACAAGGGAATACAAGGAGCAGATACGCAGTATTTT	CASSLVGGYKGIQGADTQYF
.	TRBV10-3	few	TRBJ1-6	TGTGCCATCAGTGAGGAAGGACCCTATAATTCACCCCTCCACTTT	CAISEEGPYNSPLHF
.	TRBV5-1	.	TRBJ2-3	TGCGTCAGCAGCTTGGACAGCCGAGATTCCAGGGAGCAGTATTTT	CVSSLDSRDSREQYF
TRBD1	TRBV2	many	TRBJ1-5	TGTGCCAGCAGGGGGACAGAGAATAGCAATCAGCCCCAGCATTTT	CASRGTENSNQPQHF
TRBD1	TRBV20-1	few	TRBJ2-7	TGCAGTGCTAGCCCACCCTGGACAGGGCAAACCTACGAGCAGTACTTC	CSASPPWTGQTYEQYF
.	TRBV5-4	.	TRBJ2-5	TGTGCCAGCGGAGGCCTCGGACAGCCCCGAGAGACCCAGTACTTC	CASGGLGQPRETQYF
TRBD1	TRBV10-3	.	TRBJ2-3	TGTGCCATCAGAGCCGGGGACAGGCACACAGATACGCAGTATTTT	CAIRAGDRHTDTQYF
.	TRBV5-1	.	TRBJ2-1	TGCGCCAGCAGCTTGGGTCCAACTATATACAATGAGCAGTTCTTC	CASSLGPTIYNEQFF
.	TRBV3-1	few	TRBJ2-5	TGTGCCAGCAGCCAAGGGGCTACAGGGAAAGAGACCCAGTACTTC	CASSQGATGKETQYF
TRBD2	TRBV5-1	.	TRBJ2-5	TGCGCCAGCAGCGCCCTGACTAGCAGAGAAGAGACCCAGTACTTC	CASSALTSREETQYF
TRBD1	TRBV3-1	.	TRBJ1-2	TGTGCCAGCAGCCAAGAGACAGGGTCCTATGGCTACACCTTC	CASSQETGSYGYTF
.	TRBV12-3/TRBV12-4	.	TRBJ2-2	TGTGCCAGCAGTCCCAGACAGGGAGGCACCGGGGAGCTGTTTTTT	CASSPRQGGTGELFF
.	TRBV9	.	TRBJ2-5	TGTGCCAGCAGCGAGGACCCCTGGGAGACCCAGTACTTC	CASSEDPWETQYF
.	TRBV12-3/TRBV12-4	.	TRBJ2-7	TGTGCCAGCAGTCCAAATCGGGACTCCTACGAGCAGTACTTC	CASSPNRDSYEQYF
.	TRBV3-1	.	TRBJ2-4	TGTGCCAGCAGCCAAGAACTAGGAATCAAAAACATTCAGTACTTC	CASSQELGIKNIQYF
.	TRBV18	.	TRBJ1-5	TGTGCCAGCTCAATACAGAGCAATCAGCCCCAGCATTTT	CASSIQSNQPQHF
TRBD1	TRBV5-1	.	TRBJ2-7	TGCGCCAGCAGCGCTACCGGGACAGCCTGCGAGCAGTACTTC	CASSATGTACEQYF
.	TRBV5-1	.	TRBJ2-3	TGCGCCGGCAGGCTAGTCGCCGCAGATACGCAGTATTTT	CAGRLVAADTQYF
TRBD2	TRBV4-2	few	TRBJ2-5	TGTGCCAGCAGCCAATCCGGCGGGGGGTCCCCGGAGACCCAGTACTTC	CASSQSGGGSPETQYF
.	TRBV5-1	.	TRBJ2-1	TGCGCCAGCAGCTGGTCCACGGACAGTTGGGCTTGGAATGAGCAGTTCTTC	CASSWSTDSWAWNEQFF
.	TRBV6-4	few	TRBJ2-4	TGTGCCAGCAGTGTTTCGACCGGGACCTGGAACATTCAGTACTTC	CASSVSTGTWNIQYF
.	TRBV4-1	few	TRBJ1-6	TGCGCCAGCAGCCCACAGGGTTCGACGAGGAATTCACCCCTCCACTTT	CASSPQGSTRNSPLHF
TRBD2	TRBV5-1	.	TRBJ2-1	TGCGCCAGCAGCTTACTGGGGCTAGCGGGGATAAAAGGCTCCTACAATGAGCAGTTCTTC	CASSLLGLAGIKGSYNEQFF
TRBD2	TRBV20-1	.	TRBJ2-5	TGCAGTGCTAGAGATTGGACCGGGATGGGGGGGGAGGGTGAGACCCAGTACTTC	CSARDWTGMGGEGETQYF
TRBD1	TRBV5-1	.	TRBJ1-5	TGCGCCAGCAGCTCTGGGACAGGGGTTCAGCCCCAGCATTTT	CASSSGTGVQPQHF
.	TRBV18	few	TRBJ2-7	TGTGCCAGCTCACCGTCACCCGGGGTAATCGAAGGAAAGCAGTACTTC	CASSPSPGVIEGKQYF
TRBD2	TRBV5-5	.	TRBJ2-5	TGTGCCAGCAGCTTGGTAGCGGGTTCTGAGACCCAGTACTTC	CASSLVAGSETQYF
.	TRBV27	.	TRBJ2-5	TGTGCCAGCAGTTTCGACGGCGCCTTGTACCAAGAGACCCAGTACTTC	CASSFDGALYQETQYF
TRBD1	TRBV5-1	.	TRBJ2-3	TGCGCCAGCACACTACAGGGGACGACAGATACGCAGTATTTT	CASTLQGTTDTQYF